This T cell receptor (beta chain) is from a study of early T cells in non-severe SARS-CoV-2 infection (dated by TCRdb to the early 2020s). Describing the broader study: Bulk RNA from unsorted whole blood was used for TCR sequencing, so alpha and beta chains could not be paired. Paper-wide results and their limitations: VDJdb matching was skewed toward anti-spike CD8 responses and likely underestimated virus-specific expansions by missing private and CD4 specificities.

This clonotype was counted between two and nine times. Its binding antigen is unknown. The record has no base qualities; no much larger clone is one base away. V and J are truncated by 7 bases and 4 bases respectively, leaving an intervening sequence of 10 bases. The CDR3, from cysteine to phenylalanine, totals 11 residues. Left in the record is the CDR3 DNA by itself, 33 bases read in frame from the first base. The germline V gene supplies CDR1 SQVTM and CDR2 ANQGSEA. Libraries came from 5' RACE. The reads were generated on a NextSeq 500. To correct for sequencing error and PCR bias, the TCR library protocol tagged individual cDNA molecules with unique molecular identifiers. Both TCR alpha and beta chains were sequenced, and tight co-correlation was observed between alpha and beta sequence abundances in each sample. In the authors' own workflow: Decombinator V4 was used to annotate the V gene, J gene and CDR3 of the TCR sequences. TCRs were defined as expanded if a significant change between any two time points was detected under a Poisson model with p below 0.0001. TCR abundances were normalised to the total number of TCRs sequenced per sample and were expressed as counts per million. MAIT TCRs were defined by TRAV1-2 paired with TRAJ12, TRAJ20 or TRAJ33, and iNKT TCRs by TRAV10 paired with TRAJ18. VDJdb, accessed on 1 November 2021, was searched for TCRs annotated for CMV, EBV and SARS-CoV-2, and TCRs annotated for more than one antigen were excluded. In-frame beta chains were kept once TCRdb had trimmed the public reads at Q25 with fastp and called clones with MiXCR. Entries that share a CDR3 protein sequence are merged under the most common genes and DNA. TCRdb, rather than the study authors, made the V and J calls. The sample records 80,000 or so distinct CDR3 sequences, about an eighth of which are singletons. In total, the top ten clones hold roughly 3% of the sample.

The study was a case-control design nested within a healthcare worker cohort in London, UK, with weekly nasopharyngeal swab PCR tests and blood sampling. Healthcare workers were enrolled in the week of the UK lockdown, from 23 to 31 March 2020, and were followed every week for up to about 16 weeks. This chain is built from TRBV29-1 and TRBJ1-2, with the D gene too uncertain to name. The TCR was taken from an adult who was a healthcare worker with PCR-confirmed SARS-CoV-2 infection or an uninfected control (not recorded which). The sequenced sample was whole blood. The bases read TGCAGCGCAAAGGTCGGCTATGGCTACACCTTC. It specifies CSAKVGYGYTF. With the rest looked up from the reference TRBV29-1 and TRBJ1-2 genes rather than sequenced, the full variable domain is SAVISQKPSRDICQRGTSLTIQCQVDSQVTMMFWYRQQPGQSLTLIATANQGSEATYESGFVIDKFPISRPNLTFSTLTVSNMSPEDSSIYLCSAKVGYGYTFGSGTRLTVV.